The rows below give T cell receptor beta chains drawn from one sample of a study of Graves' ophthalmopathy and Graves' hyperthyroidism. Each CDR3 protein is one row after TCRdb ran MiXCR on the multiplex PCR reads. This sample yields under 400,000 distinct CDR3 sequences, of which roughly 15% are seen a single time; roughly an eighth belongs to the top ten. The source material was peripheral blood. These receptors came from an adult man with Graves' ophthalmopathy. Each CDR3 is given with its conserved first and last residue. D genes are given only for firm matches. Not every row has a clone size; where given, it reads once, few, many or a size class.

>TRBJ1-5|NA|many|TRBV6-2/TRBV6-3
TGTGCCAGCAGTTTAATCCTCCATGATCAGCCCCAGCATTTT
CASSLILHDQPQHF
>TRBJ2-7|TRBD2|many|TRBV5-1
TGCGCCAGCAGCTTATCGCCTAGCGGGGGGGCCGAGCAGTACTTC
CASSLSPSGGAEQYF
>TRBJ1-1|NA|many|TRBV30
TGTGCCTGGAAACCGGGGATGAACACTGAAGCTTTCTTT
CAWKPGMNTEAFF
>TRBJ1-2|NA|NA|TRBV12-3/TRBV12-4
TGTGCCAGCAGTTTATCCTCCCGGGACCCCTATTGCTACACCTTC
CASSLSSRDPYCYTF
>TRBJ2-7|NA|many|TRBV7-2
TGTGCCAGCAGCCTCTCAGACTCTTGGGATCCGACCTACGAGCAGTACTTC
CASSLSDSWDPTYEQYF
>TRBJ1-2|NA|NA|TRBV6-1
TGTGCCAGCAGTGGTGGACCGGGGACTAACTATGGCCACAGCTTC
CASSGGPGTNYGHSF
>TRBJ1-2|TRBD1|many|TRBV20-1
TGCAGTGCTAGAGATCATCAGGGGGCCGGTAACTATGGCTACACCTTC
CSARDHQGAGNYGYTF
>TRBJ2-7|NA|many|TRBV5-1
TGCGCCAGCAGTGTTACAGGCCAAGGGGCCTACGAGCAGTACTTC
CASSVTGQGAYEQYF
>TRBJ2-7|TRBD1|many|TRBV27
TGTGCCAGCAGTACACAACCGGGACAGGGGTACGAGCAGTACTTC
CASSTQPGQGYEQYF
>TRBJ2-7|NA|many|TRBV20-1
TGCAGTGCTAGACACCGGGCCTTGGGCTACGAGCAGTACTTC
CSARHRALGYEQYF
>TRBJ2-5|TRBD2|many|TRBV27
TGTGCCAGCAGTCTTAGCGGGGGGGAAGAGACCCAGTACTTC
CASSLSGGEETQYF
>TRBJ2-3|NA|many|TRBV12-3/TRBV12-4
TGTGCCAGCAGTGTGTTTGCTGTCACAGATACGCAGTATTTT
CASSVFAVTDTQYF
>TRBJ2-5|NA|NA|TRBV29-1
TGCAGCGTTGGGCAGAAACAAGAGACCCAGTACTTC
CSVGQKQETQYF